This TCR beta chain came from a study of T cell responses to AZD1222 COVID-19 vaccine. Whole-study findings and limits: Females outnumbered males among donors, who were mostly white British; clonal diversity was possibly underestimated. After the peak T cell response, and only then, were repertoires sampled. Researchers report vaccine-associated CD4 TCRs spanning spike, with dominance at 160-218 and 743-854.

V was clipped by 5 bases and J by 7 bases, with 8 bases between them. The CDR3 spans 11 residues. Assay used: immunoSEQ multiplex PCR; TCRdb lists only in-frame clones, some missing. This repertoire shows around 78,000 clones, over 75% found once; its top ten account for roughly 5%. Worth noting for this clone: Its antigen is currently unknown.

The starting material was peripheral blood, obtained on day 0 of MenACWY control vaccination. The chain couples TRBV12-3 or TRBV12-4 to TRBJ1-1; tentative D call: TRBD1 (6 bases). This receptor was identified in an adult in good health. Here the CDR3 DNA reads TGTGCCAGCAGTCGAGGGGGTGAAGCTTTCTTT. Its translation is CASSRGGEAFF.